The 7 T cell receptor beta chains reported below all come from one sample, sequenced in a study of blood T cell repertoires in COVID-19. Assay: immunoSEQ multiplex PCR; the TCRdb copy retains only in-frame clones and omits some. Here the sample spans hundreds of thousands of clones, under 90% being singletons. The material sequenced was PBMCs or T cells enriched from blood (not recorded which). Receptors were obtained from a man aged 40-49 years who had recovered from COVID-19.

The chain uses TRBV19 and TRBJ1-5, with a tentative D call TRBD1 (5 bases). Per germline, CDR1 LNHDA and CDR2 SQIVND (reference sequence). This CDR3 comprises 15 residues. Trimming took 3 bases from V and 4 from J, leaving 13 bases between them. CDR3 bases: TGTGCCAGTAGTATCGGGACTGGTGAGAATCAGCCCCAGCATTTT. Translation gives CASSIGTGENQPQHF.

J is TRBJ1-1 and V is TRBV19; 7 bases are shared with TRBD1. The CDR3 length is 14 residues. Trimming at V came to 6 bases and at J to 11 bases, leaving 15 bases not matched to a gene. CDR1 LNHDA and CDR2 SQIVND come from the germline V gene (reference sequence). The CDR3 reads CASRPTGEILAAFF. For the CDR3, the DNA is TGTGCCAGTAGACCCACAGGGGAAATTCTCGCGGCTTTCTTT. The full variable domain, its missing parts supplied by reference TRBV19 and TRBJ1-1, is DGGITQSPKYLFRKEGQNVTLSCEQNLNHDAMYWYRQDPGQGLRLIYYSQIVNDFQKGDIAEGYSVSREKKESFPLTVTSAQKNPTAFYLCASRPTGEILAAFFGQGTRLTVV.

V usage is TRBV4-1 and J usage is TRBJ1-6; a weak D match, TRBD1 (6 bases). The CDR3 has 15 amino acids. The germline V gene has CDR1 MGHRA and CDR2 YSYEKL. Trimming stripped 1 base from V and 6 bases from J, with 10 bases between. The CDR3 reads CASSQVWTANSPLHF. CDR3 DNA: TGCGCCAGCAGCCAAGTTTGGACAGCTAATTCACCCCTCCACTTT.

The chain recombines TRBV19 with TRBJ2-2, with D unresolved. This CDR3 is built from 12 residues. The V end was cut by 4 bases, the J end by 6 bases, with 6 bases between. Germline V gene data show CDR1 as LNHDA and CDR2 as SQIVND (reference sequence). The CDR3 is CASSTVAGELFF. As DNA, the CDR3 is TGTGCCAGTAGTACCGTAGCCGGGGAGCTGTTTTTT.

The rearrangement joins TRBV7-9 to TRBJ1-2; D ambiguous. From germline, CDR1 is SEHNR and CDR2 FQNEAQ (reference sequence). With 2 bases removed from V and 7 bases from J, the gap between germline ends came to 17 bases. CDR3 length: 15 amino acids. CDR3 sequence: CASSLLSRTEGGYTF. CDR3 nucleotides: TGTGCCAGCAGCTTACTTAGTAGGACCGAGGGTGGCTACACCTTC.

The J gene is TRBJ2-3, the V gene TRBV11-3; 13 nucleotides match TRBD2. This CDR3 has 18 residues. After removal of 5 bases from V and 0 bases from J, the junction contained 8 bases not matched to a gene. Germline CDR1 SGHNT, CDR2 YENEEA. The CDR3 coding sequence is TGTGCCAGCAGCCCCGGACTAGCGGGGGAGATTAGCACAGATACGCAGTATTTT. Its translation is CASSPGLAGEISTDTQYF.

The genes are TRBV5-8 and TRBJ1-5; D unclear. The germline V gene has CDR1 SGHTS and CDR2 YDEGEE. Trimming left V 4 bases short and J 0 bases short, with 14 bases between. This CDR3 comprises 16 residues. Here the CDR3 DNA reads TGTGCCAGCAGCCCGGGGAGCTCTTATAGCAATCAGCCCCAGCATTTT. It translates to CASSPGSSYSNQPQHF.